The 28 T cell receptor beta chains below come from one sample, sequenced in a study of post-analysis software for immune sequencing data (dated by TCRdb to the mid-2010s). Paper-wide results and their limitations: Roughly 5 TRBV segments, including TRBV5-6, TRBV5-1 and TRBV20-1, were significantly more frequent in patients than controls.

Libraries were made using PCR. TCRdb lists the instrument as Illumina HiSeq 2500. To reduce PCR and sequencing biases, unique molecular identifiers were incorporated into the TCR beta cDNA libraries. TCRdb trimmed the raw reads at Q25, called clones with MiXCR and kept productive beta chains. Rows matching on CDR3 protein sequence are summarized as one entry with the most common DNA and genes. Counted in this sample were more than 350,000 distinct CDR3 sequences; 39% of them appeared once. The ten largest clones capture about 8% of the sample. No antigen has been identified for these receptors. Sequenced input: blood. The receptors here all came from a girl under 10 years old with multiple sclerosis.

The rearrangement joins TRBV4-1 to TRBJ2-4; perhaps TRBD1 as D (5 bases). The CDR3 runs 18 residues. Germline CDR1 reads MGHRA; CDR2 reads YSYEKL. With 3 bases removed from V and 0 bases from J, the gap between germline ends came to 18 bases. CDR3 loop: CASSQGRQREIAKNIQYF. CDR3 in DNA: TGCGCCAGCAGCCAGGGGCGACAGCGTGAGATAGCCAAAAACATTCAGTACTTC.

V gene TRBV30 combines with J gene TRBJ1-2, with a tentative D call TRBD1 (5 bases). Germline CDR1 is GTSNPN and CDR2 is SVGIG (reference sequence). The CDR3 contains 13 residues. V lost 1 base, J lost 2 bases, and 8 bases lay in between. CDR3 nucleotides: TGTGCCTGGAGTGAAGGGGACAACTATGGCTACACCTTC. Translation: CAWSEGDNYGYTF.

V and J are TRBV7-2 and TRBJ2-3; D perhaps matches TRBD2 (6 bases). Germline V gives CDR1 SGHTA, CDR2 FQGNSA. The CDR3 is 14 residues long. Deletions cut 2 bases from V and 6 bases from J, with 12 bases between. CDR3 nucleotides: TGTGCCAGCAGCTTAATGGGCGGAGGGGATACGCAGTATTTT. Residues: CASSLMGGGDTQYF.

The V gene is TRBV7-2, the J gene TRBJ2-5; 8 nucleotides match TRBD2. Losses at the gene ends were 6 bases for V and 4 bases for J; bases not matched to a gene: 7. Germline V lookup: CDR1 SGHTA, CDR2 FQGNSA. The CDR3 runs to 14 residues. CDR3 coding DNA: TGTGCCAGCAGAGTGACGGGGGGGAGAGAGACCCAGTACTTC. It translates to CASRVTGGRETQYF.

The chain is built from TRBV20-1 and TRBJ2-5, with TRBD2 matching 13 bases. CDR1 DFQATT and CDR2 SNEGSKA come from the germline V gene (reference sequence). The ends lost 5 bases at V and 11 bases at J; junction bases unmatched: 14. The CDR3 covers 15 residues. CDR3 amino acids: CSASTSGRSRNEQYF. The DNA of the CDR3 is TGCAGTGCTTCGACTAGCGGGAGGTCCAGGAATGAGCAGTACTTC.

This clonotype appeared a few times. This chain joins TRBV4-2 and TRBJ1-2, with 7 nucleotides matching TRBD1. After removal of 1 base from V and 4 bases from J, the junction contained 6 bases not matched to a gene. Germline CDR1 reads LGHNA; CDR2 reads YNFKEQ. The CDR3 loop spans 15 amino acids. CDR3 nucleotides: TGTGCCAGCAGCCAAGGCCGAGGGGGCAGCTATGGCTACACCTTC. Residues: CASSQGRGGSYGYTF.

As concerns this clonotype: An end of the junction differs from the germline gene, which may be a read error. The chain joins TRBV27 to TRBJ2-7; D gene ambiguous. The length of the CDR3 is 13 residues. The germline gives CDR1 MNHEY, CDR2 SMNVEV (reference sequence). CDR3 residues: CAGSTGGTYEQYF. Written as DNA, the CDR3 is TGTGCCGGCAGTACGGGCGGTACCTACGAGCAGTACTTC.

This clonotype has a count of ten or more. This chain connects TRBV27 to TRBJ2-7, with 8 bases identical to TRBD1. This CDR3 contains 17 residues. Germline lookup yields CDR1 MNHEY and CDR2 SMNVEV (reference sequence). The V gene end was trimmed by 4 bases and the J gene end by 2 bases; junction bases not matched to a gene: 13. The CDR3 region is CASSWSRDRYDPYEQYF. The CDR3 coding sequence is TGTGCCAGCAGTTGGTCCCGGGACAGGTACGATCCCTACGAGCAGTACTTC.

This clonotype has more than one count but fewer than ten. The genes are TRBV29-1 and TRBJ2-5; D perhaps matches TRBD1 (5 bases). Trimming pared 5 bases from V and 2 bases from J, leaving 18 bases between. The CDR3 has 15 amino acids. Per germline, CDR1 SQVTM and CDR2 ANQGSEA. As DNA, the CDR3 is TGCAGCGTTCAAGTGGGTAGGACAAGGCAAGAGACCCAGTACTTC. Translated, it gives CSVQVGRTRQETQYF.

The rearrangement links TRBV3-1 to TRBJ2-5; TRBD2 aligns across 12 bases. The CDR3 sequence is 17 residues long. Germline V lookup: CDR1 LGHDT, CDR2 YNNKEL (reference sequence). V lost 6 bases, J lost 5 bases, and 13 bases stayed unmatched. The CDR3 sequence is CASRPWGASGGAETQYF. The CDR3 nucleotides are TGTGCCAGCAGACCCTGGGGGGCTAGCGGGGGGGCTGAGACCCAGTACTTC.

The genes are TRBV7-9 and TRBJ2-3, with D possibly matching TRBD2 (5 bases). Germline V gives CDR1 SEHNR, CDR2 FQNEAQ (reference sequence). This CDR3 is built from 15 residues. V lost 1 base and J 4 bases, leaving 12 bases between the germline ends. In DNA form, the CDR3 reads TGTGCCAGCAGCTTAGAAGGGAGTTTAGCAGATACGCAGTATTTT. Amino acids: CASSLEGSLADTQYF.

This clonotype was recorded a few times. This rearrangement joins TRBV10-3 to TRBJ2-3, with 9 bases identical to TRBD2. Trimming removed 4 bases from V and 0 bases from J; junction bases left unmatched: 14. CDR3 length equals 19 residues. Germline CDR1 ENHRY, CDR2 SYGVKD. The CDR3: CAISVGLTSGRPSTDTQYF. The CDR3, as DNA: TGTGCCATCAGTGTCGGTTTGACTAGCGGACGCCCTAGCACAGATACGCAGTATTTT.

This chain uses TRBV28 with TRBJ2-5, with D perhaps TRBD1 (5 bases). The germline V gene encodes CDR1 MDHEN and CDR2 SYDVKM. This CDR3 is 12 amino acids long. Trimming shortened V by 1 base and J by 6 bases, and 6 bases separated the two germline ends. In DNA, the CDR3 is TGTGCCAGCAGTTTATACAGGCAGACCCAGTACTTC. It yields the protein CASSLYRQTQYF.

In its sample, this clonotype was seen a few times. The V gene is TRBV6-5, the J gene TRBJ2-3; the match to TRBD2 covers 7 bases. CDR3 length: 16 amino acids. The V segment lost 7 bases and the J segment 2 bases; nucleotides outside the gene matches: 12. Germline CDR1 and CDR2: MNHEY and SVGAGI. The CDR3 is CASKLGGFVHTDTQYF. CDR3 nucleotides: TGTGCCAGCAAACTCGGGGGGTTTGTTCACACAGATACGCAGTATTTT.

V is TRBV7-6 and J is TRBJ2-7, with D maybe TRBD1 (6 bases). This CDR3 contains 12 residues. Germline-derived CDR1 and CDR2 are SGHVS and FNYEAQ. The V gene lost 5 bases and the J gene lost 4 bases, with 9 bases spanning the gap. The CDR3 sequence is CASSDQGYEQYF. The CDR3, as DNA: TGTGCCAGCAGCGACCAGGGGTACGAGCAGTACTTC. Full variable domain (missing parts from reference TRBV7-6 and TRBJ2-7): GAGVSQSPRYKVTKRGQDVALRCDPISGHVSLYWYRQALGQGPEFLTYFNYEAQQDKSGLPNDRFSAERPEGSISTLTIQRTEQRDSAMYRCASSDQGYEQYFGPGTRLTVT.

The CDR3 DNA reads as TGTGCCAGCAGTGATACGAAGACCCCACCCGTGACAGATACGCAGTATTTT. It specifies CASSDTKTPPVTDTQYF. The rearrangement links TRBV2 to TRBJ2-3; D unclear. Per germline, CDR1 SNHLY and CDR2 FYNNEI. CDR3 size: 17 residues. V lost 3 bases to trimming and J lost 3 bases, with 19 bases between them.

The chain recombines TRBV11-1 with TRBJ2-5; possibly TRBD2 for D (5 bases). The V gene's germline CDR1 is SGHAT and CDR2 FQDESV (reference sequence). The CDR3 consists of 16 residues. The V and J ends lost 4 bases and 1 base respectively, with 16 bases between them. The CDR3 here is CASSYLGRTSQETQYF. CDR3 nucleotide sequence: TGTGCCAGCAGCTACTTGGGCAGGACTTCCCAAGAGACCCAGTACTTC. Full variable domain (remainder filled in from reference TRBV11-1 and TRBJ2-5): EAEVAQSPRYKITEKSQAVAFWCDPISGHATLYWYRQILGQGPELLVQFQDESVVDDSQLPKDRFSAERLKGVDSTLKIQPAELGDSAMYLCASSYLGRTSQETQYFGPGTRLLVL.

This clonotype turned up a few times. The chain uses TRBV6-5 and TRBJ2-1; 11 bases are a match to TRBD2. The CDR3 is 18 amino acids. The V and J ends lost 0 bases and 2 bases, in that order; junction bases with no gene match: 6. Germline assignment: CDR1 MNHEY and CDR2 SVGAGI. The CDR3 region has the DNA TGTGCCAGCAGTTACTCGAGAACTAGCGGGAGCACCTACAATGAGCAGTTCTTC. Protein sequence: CASSYSRTSGSTYNEQFF.

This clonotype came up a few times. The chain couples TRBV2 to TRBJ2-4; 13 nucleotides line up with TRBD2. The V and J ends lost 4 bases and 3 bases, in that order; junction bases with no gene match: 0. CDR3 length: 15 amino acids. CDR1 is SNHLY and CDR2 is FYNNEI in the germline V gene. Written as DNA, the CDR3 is TGTGCCAGCAGTGGGACTAGCGGGGGCAAAAACATTCAGTACTTC. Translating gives CASSGTSGGKNIQYF.

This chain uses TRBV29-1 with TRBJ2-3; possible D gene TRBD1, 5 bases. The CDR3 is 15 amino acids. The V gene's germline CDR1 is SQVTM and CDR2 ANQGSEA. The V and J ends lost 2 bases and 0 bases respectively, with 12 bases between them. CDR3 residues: CSVERQCSSTDTQYF. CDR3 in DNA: TGCAGCGTTGAAAGACAGTGCTCTAGCACAGATACGCAGTATTTT.

The CDR3 protein is CASRQGGGNQPQHF. CDR3 sequence (DNA): TGTGCCAGTCGCCAGGGGGGGGGAAATCAGCCCCAGCATTTT. V is TRBV2 and J is TRBJ1-5, with 7 bases fitting TRBD1. CDR1 and CDR2 (germline): SNHLY, FYNNEI. CDR3 size: 14 residues. The V gene end was trimmed by 9 bases and the J gene end by 4 bases; junction bases not matched to a gene: 9.

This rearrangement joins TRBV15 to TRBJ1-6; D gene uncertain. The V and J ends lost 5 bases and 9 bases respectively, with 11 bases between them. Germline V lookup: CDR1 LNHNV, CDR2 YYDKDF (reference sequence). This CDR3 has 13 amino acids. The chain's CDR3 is CATSALTGSPLHF. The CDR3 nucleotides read TGTGCCACCAGCGCATTAACGGGTTCACCCCTCCACTTT.

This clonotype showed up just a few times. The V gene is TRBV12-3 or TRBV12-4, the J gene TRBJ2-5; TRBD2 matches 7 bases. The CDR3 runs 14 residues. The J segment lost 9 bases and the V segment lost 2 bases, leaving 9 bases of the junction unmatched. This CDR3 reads CASSLRDRGVAQYF. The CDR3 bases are TGTGCCAGCAGTTTAAGAGACCGGGGGGTGGCCCAGTACTTC.

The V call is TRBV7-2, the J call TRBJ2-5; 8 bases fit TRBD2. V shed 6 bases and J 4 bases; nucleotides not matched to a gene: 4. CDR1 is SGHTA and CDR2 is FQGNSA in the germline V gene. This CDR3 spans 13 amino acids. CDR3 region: CASRFSGAETQYF. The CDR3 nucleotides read TGTGCCAGCAGATTTAGCGGGGCAGAGACCCAGTACTTC. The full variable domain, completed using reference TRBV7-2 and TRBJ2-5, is GAGVSQSPSNKVTEKGKDVELRCDPISGHTALYWYRQSLGQGLEFLIYFQGNSAPDKSGLPSDRFSAERTGGSVSTLTIQRTQQEDSAVYLCASRFSGAETQYFGPGTRLLVL.

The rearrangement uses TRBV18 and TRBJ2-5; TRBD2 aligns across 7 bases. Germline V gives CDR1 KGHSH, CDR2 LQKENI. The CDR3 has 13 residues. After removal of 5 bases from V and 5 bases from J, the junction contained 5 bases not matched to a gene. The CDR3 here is CASSNQGGETQYF. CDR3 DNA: TGTGCCAGCTCAAATCAGGGAGGGGAGACCCAGTACTTC.

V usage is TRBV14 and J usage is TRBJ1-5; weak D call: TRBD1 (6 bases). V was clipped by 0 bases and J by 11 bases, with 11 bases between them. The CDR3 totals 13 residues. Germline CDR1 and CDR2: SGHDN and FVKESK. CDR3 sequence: CASSQDGPGAQHF. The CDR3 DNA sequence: TGTGCCAGCAGCCAAGATGGGCCAGGGGCCCAGCATTTT. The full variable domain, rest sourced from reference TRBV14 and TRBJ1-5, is EAGVTQFPSHSVIEKGQTVTLRCDPISGHDNLYWYRRVMGKEIKFLLHFVKESKQDESGMPNNRFLAERTGGTYSTLKVQPAELEDSGVYFCASSQDGPGAQHFGDGTRLSIL.

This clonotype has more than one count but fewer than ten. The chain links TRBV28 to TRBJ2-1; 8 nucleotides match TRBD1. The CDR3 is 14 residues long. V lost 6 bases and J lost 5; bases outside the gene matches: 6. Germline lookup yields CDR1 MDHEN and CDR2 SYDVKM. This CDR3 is CASRTGVLHNEQFF. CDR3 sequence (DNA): TGTGCCAGCAGGACAGGGGTTTTGCACAATGAGCAGTTCTTC.

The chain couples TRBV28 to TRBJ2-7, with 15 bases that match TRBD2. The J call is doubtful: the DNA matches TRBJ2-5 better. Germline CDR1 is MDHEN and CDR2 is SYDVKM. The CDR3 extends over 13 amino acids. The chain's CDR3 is CASGTSGRETQYF. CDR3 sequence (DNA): TGTGCCAGCGGGACTAGCGGGAGGGAGACCCAGTACTTC.